This T cell receptor (beta chain) was found in a study of T cell responses to AZD1222 COVID-19 vaccine. The study, taken as a whole, reports: Variant regions that are unmutated are reportedly the target of nearly half of spike-specific TCRs. Clonal diversity may have been underestimated, and the donors were mostly white British, with more females than males. Spike-specific TCRs gained breadth and depth after people received two AZD1222 doses. Repertoire sampling happened only post peak T cell response.

The CDR3 is made up of 18 amino acids. J was trimmed by 2 bases and V by 2 bases; bases with no gene match: 9. Germline V gene lookup returns CDR1 KGHSH and CDR2 LQKENI. The repertoire was sequenced with immunoSEQ multiplex PCR; TCRdb's copy has only in-frame clones and lacks some. The sample comprises 130,000 or so clones, almost 85% of which are singletons, and around 8.3% rests with the top ten. This clone was detected only a few times. Antigen unknown. The rearrangement uses TRBV18 and TRBJ2-7; 13 bases map to TRBD2. Sequenced material: peripheral blood, taken 28 days after the second dose of the MenACWY control vaccine. This sequence originates from an adult who received the MenACWY meningococcal vaccine as a control. The CDR3 region is CASSPTWGLAGPAYEQYF. CDR3 DNA sequence: TGTGCCAGCTCACCAACCTGGGGACTAGCGGGGCCCGCCTACGAGCAGTACTTC. Filled out from reference TRBV18 and TRBJ2-7, the complete variable domain reads NAGVMQNPRHLVRRRGQEARLRCSPMKGHSHVYWYRQLPEEGLKFMVYLQKENIIDESGMPKERFSAEFPKEGPSILRIQQVVRGDSAAYFCASSPTWGLAGPAYEQYFGPGTRLTVT.